This T cell receptor (beta chain) comes out of a study of cytomegalovirus exposure and HLA in healthy donors. This PCR relied on a set of 60 Vbeta primers and 13 Jbeta primers. Measured with immunoSEQ multiplex PCR; TCRdb has only the in-frame clones, and not every one. The sample holds around 150,000 clones, around 77% seen once. CDR3 length: 11 amino acids. The germline V and J ends were trimmed by 6 bases and 10 bases, with 9 bases remaining between them. Germline CDR1 MGHRA, CDR2 YSYEKL. The receptor was derived from a man between 25 and 39 years old in good health and CMV-seropositive. The V gene is TRBV4-1, the J gene TRBJ1-4; the D gene is possibly TRBD1 (5 bases). Material for sequencing was PBMCs. Here the CDR3 DNA reads TGCGCCAGCAGAGGGGCCGGAAAACTGTTTTTT. Translation gives CASRGAGKLFF.